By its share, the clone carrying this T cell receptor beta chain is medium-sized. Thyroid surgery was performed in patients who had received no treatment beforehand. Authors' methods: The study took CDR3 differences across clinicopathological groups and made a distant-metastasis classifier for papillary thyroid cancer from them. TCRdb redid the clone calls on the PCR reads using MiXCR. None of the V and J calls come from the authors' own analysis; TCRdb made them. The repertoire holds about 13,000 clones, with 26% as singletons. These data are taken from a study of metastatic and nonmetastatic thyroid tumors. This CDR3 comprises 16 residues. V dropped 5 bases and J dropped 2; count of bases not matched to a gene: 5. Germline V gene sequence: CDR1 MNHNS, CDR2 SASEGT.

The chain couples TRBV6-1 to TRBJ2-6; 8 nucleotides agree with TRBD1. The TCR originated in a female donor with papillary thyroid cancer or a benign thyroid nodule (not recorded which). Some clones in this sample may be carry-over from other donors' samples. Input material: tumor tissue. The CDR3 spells CASSKDREAGANVLTF. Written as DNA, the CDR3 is TGTGCCAGCAGTAAGGACAGGGAGGCTGGGGCCAACGTCCTGACTTTC.